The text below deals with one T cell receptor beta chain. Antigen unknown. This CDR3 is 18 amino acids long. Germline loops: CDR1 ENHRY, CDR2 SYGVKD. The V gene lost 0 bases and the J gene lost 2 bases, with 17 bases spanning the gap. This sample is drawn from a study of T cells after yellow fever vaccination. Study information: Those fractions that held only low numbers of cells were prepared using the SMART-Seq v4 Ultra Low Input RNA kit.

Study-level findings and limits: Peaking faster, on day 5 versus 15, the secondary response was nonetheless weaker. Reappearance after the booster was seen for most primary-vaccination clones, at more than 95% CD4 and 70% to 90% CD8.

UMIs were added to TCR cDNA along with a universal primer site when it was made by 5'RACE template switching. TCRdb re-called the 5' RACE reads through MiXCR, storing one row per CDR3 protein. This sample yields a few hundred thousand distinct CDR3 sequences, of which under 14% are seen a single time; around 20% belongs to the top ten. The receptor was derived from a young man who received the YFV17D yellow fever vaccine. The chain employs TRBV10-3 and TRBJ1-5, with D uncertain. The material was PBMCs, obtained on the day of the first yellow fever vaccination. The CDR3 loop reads CAISESPADSFGNQPQHF. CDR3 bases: TGTGCCATCAGTGAGTCGCCGGCCGATAGTTTCGGCAATCAGCCCCAGCATTTT.